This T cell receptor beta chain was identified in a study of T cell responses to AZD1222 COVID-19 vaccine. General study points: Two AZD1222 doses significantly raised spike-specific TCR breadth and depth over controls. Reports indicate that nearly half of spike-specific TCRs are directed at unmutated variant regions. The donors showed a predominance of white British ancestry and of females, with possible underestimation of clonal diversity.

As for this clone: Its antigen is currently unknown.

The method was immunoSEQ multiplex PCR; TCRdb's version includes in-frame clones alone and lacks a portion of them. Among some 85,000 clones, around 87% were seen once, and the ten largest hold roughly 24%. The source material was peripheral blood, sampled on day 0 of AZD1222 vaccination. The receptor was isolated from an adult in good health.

CDR3 in amino acids: CAWSRGGAEAFF. The CDR3 DNA reads as TGTGCCTGGAGTAGAGGAGGGGCTGAAGCTTTCTTT. This chain connects TRBV30 to TRBJ1-1, with D tentatively TRBD1 (5 bases). The CDR3 spans 12 residues. Per the germline V gene, CDR1 is GTSNPN and CDR2 is SVGIG (reference sequence). With 2 bases removed from V and 6 bases from J, the gap between germline ends came to 10 bases.